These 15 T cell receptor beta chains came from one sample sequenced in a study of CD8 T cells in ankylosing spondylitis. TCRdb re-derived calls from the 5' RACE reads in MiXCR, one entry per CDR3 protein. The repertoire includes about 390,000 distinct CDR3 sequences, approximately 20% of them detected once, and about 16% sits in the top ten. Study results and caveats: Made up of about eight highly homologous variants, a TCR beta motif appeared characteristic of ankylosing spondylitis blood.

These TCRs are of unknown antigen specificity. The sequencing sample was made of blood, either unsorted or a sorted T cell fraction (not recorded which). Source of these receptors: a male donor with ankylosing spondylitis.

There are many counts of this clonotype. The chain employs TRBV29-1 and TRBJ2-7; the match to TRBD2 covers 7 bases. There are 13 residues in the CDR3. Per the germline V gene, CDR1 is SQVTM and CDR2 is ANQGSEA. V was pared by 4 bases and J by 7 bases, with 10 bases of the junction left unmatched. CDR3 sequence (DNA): TGCAGCGTTGTCCGCCCGGGAGGAGCTGAGCAGTACTTC. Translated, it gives CSVVRPGGAEQYF.

CDR3 DNA sequence: TGTGCCAGCAGTTACTCGTACGGAGCCTACGAGCAGTACTTC. As protein: CASSYSYGAYEQYF. This chain joins TRBV6-5 and TRBJ2-7; no reliable D call. Germline V lookup: CDR1 MNHEY, CDR2 SVGAGI. This CDR3 contains 14 residues. Trimming removed 0 bases at V and 2 bases at J, with 8 bases between.

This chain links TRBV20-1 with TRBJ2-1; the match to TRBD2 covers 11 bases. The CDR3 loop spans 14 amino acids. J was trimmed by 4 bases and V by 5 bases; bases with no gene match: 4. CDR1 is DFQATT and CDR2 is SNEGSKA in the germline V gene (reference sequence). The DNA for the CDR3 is TGCAGTGCTTTCACTAGCGGGGGATACAATGAGCAGTTCTTC. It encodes CSAFTSGGYNEQFF.

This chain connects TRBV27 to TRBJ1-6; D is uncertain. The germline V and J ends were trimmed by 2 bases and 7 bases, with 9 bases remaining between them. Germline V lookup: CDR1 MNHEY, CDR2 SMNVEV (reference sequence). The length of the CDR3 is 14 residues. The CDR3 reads CASSLGSGNSPLHF. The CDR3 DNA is TGTGCCAGCAGTTTAGGCAGTGGAAATTCACCCCTCCACTTT.

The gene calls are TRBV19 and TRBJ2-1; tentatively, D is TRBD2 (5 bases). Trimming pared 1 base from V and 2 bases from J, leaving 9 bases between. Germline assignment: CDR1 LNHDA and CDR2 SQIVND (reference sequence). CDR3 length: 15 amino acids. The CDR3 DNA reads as TGTGCCAGTAGTATAGTGGGAGAACCCTACAATGAGCAGTTCTTC. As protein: CASSIVGEPYNEQFF.

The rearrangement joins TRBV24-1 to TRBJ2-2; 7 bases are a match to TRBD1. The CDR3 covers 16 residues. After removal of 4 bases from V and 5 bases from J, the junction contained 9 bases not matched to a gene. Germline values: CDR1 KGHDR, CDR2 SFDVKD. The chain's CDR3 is CATSDATGFRTGELFF. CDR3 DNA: TGTGCCACCAGTGACGCGACAGGGTTTAGGACCGGGGAGCTGTTTTTT.

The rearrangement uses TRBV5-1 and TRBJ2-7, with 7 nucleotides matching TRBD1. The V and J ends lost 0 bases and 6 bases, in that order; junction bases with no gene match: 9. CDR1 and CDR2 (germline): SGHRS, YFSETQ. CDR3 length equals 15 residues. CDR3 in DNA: TGCGCCAGCAGCTTGGCCCGGGACAGACGGCTCGAGCAGTACTTC. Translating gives CASSLARDRRLEQYF.

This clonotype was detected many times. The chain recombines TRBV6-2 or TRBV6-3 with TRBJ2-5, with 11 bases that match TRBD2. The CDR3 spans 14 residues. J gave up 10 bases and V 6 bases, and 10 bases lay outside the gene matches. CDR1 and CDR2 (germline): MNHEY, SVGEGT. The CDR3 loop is CASRPTSGSPFQYF. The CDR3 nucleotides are TGTGCCAGCAGGCCAACTAGCGGGAGCCCCTTCCAGTACTTC.

This CDR3 is CASLGLRGYTF. CDR3 in DNA: TGTGCCAGCCTAGGGTTGCGCGGCTACACCTTC. This chain links TRBV28 with TRBJ1-2; D unclear. Germline V gene data show CDR1 as MDHEN and CDR2 as SYDVKM. There are 11 residues in the CDR3. The V end lost 8 bases, the J end lost 8 bases, and 12 bases lay between the germline ends.

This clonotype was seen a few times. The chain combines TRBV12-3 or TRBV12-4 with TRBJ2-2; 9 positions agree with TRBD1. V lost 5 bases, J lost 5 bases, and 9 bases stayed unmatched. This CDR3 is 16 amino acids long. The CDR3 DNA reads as TGTGCCAGCAGTCTAGACAGGGGGTCATTTACCGGGGAGCTGTTTTTT. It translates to CASSLDRGSFTGELFF.

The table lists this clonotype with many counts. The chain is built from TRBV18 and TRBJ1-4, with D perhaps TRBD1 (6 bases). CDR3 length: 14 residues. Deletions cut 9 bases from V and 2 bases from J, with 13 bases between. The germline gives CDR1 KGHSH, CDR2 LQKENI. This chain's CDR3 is CASSQGSTNEKLFF. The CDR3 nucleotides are TGTGCCAGTTCGCAGGGGAGCACTAATGAAAAACTGTTTTTT.

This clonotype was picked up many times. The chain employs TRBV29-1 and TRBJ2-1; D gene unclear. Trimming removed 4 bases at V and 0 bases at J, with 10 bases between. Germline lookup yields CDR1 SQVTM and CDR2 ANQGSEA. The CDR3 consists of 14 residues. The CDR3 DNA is TGCAGCGTTGTAGTCCTAAGCTCCTACAATGAGCAGTTCTTC. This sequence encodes CSVVVLSSYNEQFF.

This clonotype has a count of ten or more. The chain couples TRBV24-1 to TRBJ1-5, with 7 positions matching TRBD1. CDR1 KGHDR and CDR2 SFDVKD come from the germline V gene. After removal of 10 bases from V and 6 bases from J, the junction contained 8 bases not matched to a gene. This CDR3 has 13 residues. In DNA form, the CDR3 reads TGTGCCACAGAGGGGGCTGTGGGTCAGCCCCAGCATTTT. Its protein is CATEGAVGQPQHF.

The CDR3 DNA reads TGTGCCAGCAGACCCCTTGCAGGGAATCAGCCCCAGCATTTT. This codes for CASRPLAGNQPQHF. The J gene is TRBJ1-5, the V gene TRBV7-9; possible D gene TRBD1, 5 bases. CDR3 length: 14 amino acids. Germline V lookup: CDR1 SEHNR, CDR2 FQNEAQ (reference sequence). V was pared by 6 bases and J by 4 bases, with 13 bases between. The whole variable domain, filled in from reference TRBV7-9 and TRBJ1-5, reads DTGVSQNPRHKITKRGQNVTFRCDPISEHNRLYWYRQTLGQGPEFLTYFQNEAQLEKSRLLSDRFSAERPKGSFSTLEIQRTEQGDSAMYLCASRPLAGNQPQHFGDGTRLSIL.

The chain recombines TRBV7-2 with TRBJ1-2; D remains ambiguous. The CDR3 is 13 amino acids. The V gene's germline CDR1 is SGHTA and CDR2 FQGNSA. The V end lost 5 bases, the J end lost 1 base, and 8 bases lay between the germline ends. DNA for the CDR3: TGTGCCAGCAGCCCGGAGATTAACTATGGCTACACCTTC. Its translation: CASSPEINYGYTF.